This T cell receptor beta chain stems from a study of T cell repertoires in cytomegalovirus infection. Study details: Based on public TCR beta signatures, there were indications of CMV infection and of a matching HLA type. Study outcomes and limitations: The ex vivo response showed dominance by HLA-C-restricted CMV-specific TCR beta clonotypes.

The trim removed 4 bases at V and 2 bases at J, leaving 13 bases unmatched. This CDR3 comprises 19 residues. From germline, CDR1 is MGHRA and CDR2 YSYEKL. TCRdb reprocessed the reads via MiXCR and lists one record per CDR3 protein. This table holds hundreds of thousands of distinct CDR3 sequences, about 30% found once. Points on this clonotype: Its antigen is still unknown.

This sequence was found in a human donor in good health (CMV status not recorded). Some clones in this sample may be carry-over from other donors' samples. The chain uses TRBV4-1 and TRBJ2-3; TRBD2 agrees at 12 bases. Sequencing was performed on cultured PBMCs, taken from culture after CMV antigen stimulation. The CDR3 sequence: CASSPKPTTSGGSTDTQYF. DNA of the CDR3: TGCGCCAGCAGCCCCAAACCAACTACTAGCGGGGGGTCCACAGATACGCAGTATTTT.